The 24 T cell receptor beta chains listed next were all sequenced from one sample in a study of shared clonotypes between healthy human individuals. Naive CD8 cells, CD45RO-negative and positively selected for CCR7, excluded terminally differentiated effector memory CD45RA+ cells. Sequenced by immunoSEQ multiplex PCR; TCRdb stores in-frame clones only, minus some. The data contain roughly 2,000,000 clones, roughly 95% of them singletons. Sequencing was carried out using naive CD8+ T cells sorted from blood. Receptor source: a man in his late teens or twenties in good health.

Regarding this clone: This CDR3 is also generated by other DNA sequences in the sample. The V gene is TRBV27, the J gene TRBJ1-2; TRBD1 aligns across 8 bases. CDR1 MNHEY and CDR2 SMNVEV come from the germline V gene (reference sequence). V dropped 4 bases and J dropped 7; count of bases not matched to a gene: 5. The CDR3 length is 13 residues. This CDR3 is CASSSTGGGGYTF. As DNA, the CDR3 is TGTGCCAGCAGTTCCACAGGGGGGGGTGGCTACACCTTC.

This chain links TRBV2 with TRBJ2-7; 8 positions match TRBD2. V was pared by 5 bases and J by 0 bases, with 3 bases of the junction left unmatched. CDR1 and CDR2 from the germline V gene are SNHLY and FYNNEI. CDR3 length: 14 residues. CDR3 bases: TGTGCCAGCAGTTTAGCGGGGTTCTCCTACGAGCAGTACTTC. It specifies CASSLAGFSYEQYF.

V is TRBV27 and J is TRBJ2-7; TRBD1 matches at 9 bases. The junction had 6 bases not matched to a gene; V was cut back by 1 base and J by 5 bases. The germline V gene has CDR1 MNHEY and CDR2 SMNVEV (reference sequence). The CDR3 is made up of 15 amino acids. CDR3 loop: CASSLFRDRVHEQYF. CDR3 nucleotides: TGTGCCAGCAGTTTATTCCGGGACAGGGTCCACGAGCAGTACTTC.

The chain is built from TRBV4-1 and TRBJ1-2; D is unclear. CDR1 and CDR2 (germline): MGHRA, YSYEKL. The length of the CDR3 is 13 residues. V lost 2 bases and J lost 4, with 8 bases in between. The CDR3: CASSQSPAYGYTF. The CDR3 DNA reads as TGCGCCAGCAGCCAATCCCCAGCCTATGGCTACACCTTC.

This chain uses TRBV19 with TRBJ2-1; D call uncertain. Germline CDR1 reads LNHDA; CDR2 reads SQIVND (reference sequence). Trimming removed 3 bases from V and 5 bases from J, with 8 bases in between. CDR3 length: 13 residues. The CDR3, as DNA: TGTGCCAGTAGTATGGGGAAAAACAATGAGCAGTTCTTC. As protein: CASSMGKNNEQFF.

V gene TRBV10-2 combines with J gene TRBJ1-4; a weak D match, TRBD1 (5 bases). With 1 base removed from V and 7 bases from J, the gap between germline ends came to 10 bases. The CDR3 sequence is 14 residues long. The germline CDR1 and CDR2 sequences are WSHSY and SAAADI. CDR3 protein: CASSEWGIGEKLFF. The CDR3 DNA follows: TGCGCCAGCAGTGAGTGGGGCATAGGTGAAAAACTGTTTTTT.

The chain recombines TRBV4-3 with TRBJ2-6, with D possibly being TRBD2 (5 bases). Trimming removed 1 base at V and 0 bases at J, with 10 bases between. The V gene's germline CDR1 is LGHNA and CDR2 YSLEER. CDR3 length: 17 residues. The DNA for the CDR3 is TGCGCCAGCAGCCAAGGGGTCGGGGTCTCTGGGGCCAACGTCCTGACTTTC. This gives the protein CASSQGVGVSGANVLTF.

The CDR3 DNA is TGTGCCAGCAGCTCGCCAGGGTTTGGGAACATTCAGTACTTC. It translates to CASSSPGFGNIQYF. This rearrangement joins TRBV14 to TRBJ2-4, with D tentatively TRBD1 (5 bases). The CDR3 is 14 residues long. CDR1 is SGHDN, CDR2 FVKESK, per germline. Trimming took 5 bases from V and 7 from J, leaving 15 bases between them.

This clone has just one count. J is TRBJ2-4 and V is TRBV13; weak D call: TRBD2 (5 bases). V lost 5 bases and J lost 1, with 9 bases in between. CDR1 and CDR2 from the germline V gene are PRHDT and FYEKMQ (reference sequence). The CDR3 spans 14 residues. The CDR3, as DNA: TGTGCCAGCAGCGTAGCGATCGCCAAAAACATTCAGTACTTC. It specifies CASSVAIAKNIQYF.

This clone was observed a single time. The rearrangement uses TRBV7-9 and TRBJ2-4; 13 bases line up with TRBD2. The CDR3 has 15 amino acids. Per germline, CDR1 SEHNR and CDR2 FQNEAQ (reference sequence). The ends lost 5 bases at V and 6 bases at J; junction bases unmatched: 4. In nucleotides, the CDR3 is TGTGCCAGCAGCCGACTAGCGGGAGGCCTAAACATTCAGTACTTC. Protein: CASSRLAGGLNIQYF.

This clone showed up just once. The gene calls are TRBV7-9 and TRBJ1-2; TRBD1 is a possible D gene (5 bases). CDR3 length: 14 residues. CDR1 is SEHNR, CDR2 FQNEAQ, per germline (reference sequence). The ends were cut back, 5 bases at V and 6 bases at J, with 16 bases in the middle. The CDR3 loop reads CASSPGEGHDGYTF. The CDR3 region has the DNA TGTGCCAGCAGCCCCGGGGAGGGGCACGATGGCTACACCTTC.

The V call is TRBV4-3, the J call TRBJ2-7; D might be TRBD1 (5 bases). Looked up from germline, CDR1 is LGHNA and CDR2 is YSLEER. CDR3 size: 14 residues. With 0 bases removed from V and 3 bases from J, the gap between germline ends came to 9 bases. CDR3: CASSQDLDNYEQYF. As DNA, the CDR3 is TGCGCCAGCAGCCAAGATTTGGACAACTACGAGCAGTACTTC.

CDR3 nucleotide sequence: TGTGCCAGCAGCCATATCCTGCAGATAGAAGAGACCCAGTACTTC. Amino acid sequence: CASSHILQIEETQYF. This chain connects TRBV7-9 to TRBJ2-5; D unclear. V was clipped by 5 bases and J by 3 bases, with 16 bases between them. Per germline, CDR1 SEHNR and CDR2 FQNEAQ (reference sequence). The CDR3 runs 15 residues.

This chain uses TRBV19 with TRBJ1-3; D is undetermined. V was shortened by 5 bases and J by 4 bases, with 12 bases between the two germline ends. CDR1 is LNHDA, CDR2 SQIVND, per germline (reference sequence). The CDR3 length is 14 residues. CDR3 nucleotide sequence: TGTGCCAGTAGTTTCGGGAATACAGGAAACACCATATATTTT. It specifies CASSFGNTGNTIYF.

The chain carries TRBV4-1 and TRBJ1-6, with D possibly matching TRBD1 (5 bases). CDR1 and CDR2 (germline): MGHRA, YSYEKL. This CDR3 has 15 amino acids. The V and J ends lost 0 bases and 6 bases respectively, with 9 bases between them. The CDR3 DNA follows: TGCGCCAGCAGCCAAGAAGTGGGGGGTAATTCACCCCTCCACTTT. Translating gives CASSQEVGGNSPLHF.

This rearrangement joins TRBV29-1 to TRBJ2-1; possible D gene TRBD1, 6 bases. The CDR3 is 12 residues long. Trimming cost V 6 bases and J 6 bases, with 12 bases left between them. Germline V gene sequence: CDR1 SQVTM, CDR2 ANQGSEA. DNA of the CDR3: TGCAGCGTCCCCTACAGGGCCAATGAGCAGTTCTTC. This encodes CSVPYRANEQFF.

CDR3 in DNA: TGTGCCAGCAGCTTAGTAAACCAGGGGGGGACTGAAGCTTTCTTT. It translates to CASSLVNQGGTEAFF. V gene TRBV7-9 combines with J gene TRBJ1-1; 7 bases map to TRBD1. CDR1 is SEHNR and CDR2 is FQNEAQ in the germline V gene (reference sequence). V trimming: 1 base; J trimming: 5 bases; junction bases outside the gene matches: 7. This CDR3 has 15 amino acids.

On this clone: The germline gene is not matched at one end of the junction; a read error may be the cause. Other DNA sequences in this sample translate to the same CDR3. The J gene is TRBJ2-7, the V gene TRBV6-1; tentatively, D is TRBD1 or TRBD2 (5 bases each). Germline V gene data show CDR1 as MNHNS and CDR2 as SASEGT. The CDR3 has 14 residues. CDR3 bases: TGTGCCAGCAGCGAAGACCCGGGGACGTACGAGCAGTACTTC. It encodes CASSEDPGTYEQYF.

The chain joins TRBV6-5 to TRBJ2-1, with D uncertain. Trimming left V 0 bases short and J 4 bases short, with 10 bases between. The CDR3 spans 15 residues. CDR1 MNHEY and CDR2 SVGAGI come from the germline V gene. The chain's CDR3 is CASSYSFPLYNEQFF. The CDR3 nucleotides are TGTGCCAGCAGTTACTCGTTTCCCCTTTACAATGAGCAGTTCTTC.

This clone has just one count. The V and J genes are TRBV7-6 and TRBJ2-7, with unresolved D. V gave up 5 bases and J gave up 0 bases, with 11 bases separating them. The CDR3 runs 14 residues. CDR1 is SGHVS and CDR2 is FNYEAQ in the germline V gene. The CDR3 reads CASSRTTDSYEQYF. The CDR3 DNA sequence: TGTGCCAGCAGCCGGACGACGGACTCCTACGAGCAGTACTTC.

The chain has TRBV27 and TRBJ2-1; D not certain. This CDR3 region has 13 residues. V was clipped by 2 bases and J by 6 bases, with 8 bases between them. Germline V CDR1 and CDR2: MNHEY, SMNVEV (reference sequence). The CDR3 protein is CASSLSPSNEQFF. The CDR3, as DNA: TGTGCCAGCAGTTTAAGTCCCTCCAATGAGCAGTTCTTC.

This chain uses TRBV9 with TRBJ2-1; a weak D match, TRBD2 (6 bases). The CDR3 has 15 amino acids. In germline, CDR1 is SGDLS, CDR2 YYNGEE. V was pared by 4 bases and J by 8 bases, with 19 bases between. As DNA, the CDR3 is TGTGCCAGCAGCCTTGGAACTAGCATCGACGATGAGCAGTTCTTC. It yields the protein CASSLGTSIDDEQFF.

This clone has a handful of counts. Other DNA sequences in the same sample also yield this CDR3. This chain uses TRBV6-5 with TRBJ2-7, with D possibly TRBD2 on 6 matching bases. There are 12 residues in the CDR3. V shed 7 bases and J shed 0 bases, with 7 bases lying between them. The germline V gene encodes CDR1 MNHEY and CDR2 SVGAGI. The CDR3 region has the DNA TGTGCCAGCACCGGGAGCTCCTACGAGCAGTACTTC. Protein: CASTGSSYEQYF.

The chain couples TRBV16 to TRBJ2-7; TRBD1 aligns across 11 bases. V shed 2 bases, J shed 4 bases, and the junction held 13 bases outside the gene matches. CDR3 length: 18 residues. Germline CDR1 is KGHSY and CDR2 is FQNENV. The CDR3 DNA reads TGTGCCAGCAGCCAAATCCAGGATACCGGGACAGGGGGTTACGAGCAGTACTTC. It translates to CASSQIQDTGTGGYEQYF.